This T cell receptor (beta chain) was sequenced for a study of T cell responses to AZD1222 COVID-19 vaccine. In this sample, this clone turned up once. Its target is unknown. General study points: White British donors predominated, females outnumbered males, and clonal diversity was possibly underestimated.

The length of the CDR3 is 16 residues. Trimming at V came to 4 bases and at J to 8 bases, leaving 11 bases not matched to a gene. Germline CDR1 is LGHDT and CDR2 is YNNKEL (reference sequence). The repertoire was sequenced with immunoSEQ multiplex PCR; TCRdb's copy has only in-frame clones and lacks some. The sample consists of over 130,000 clones, 90% to 95% of them appearing once. This specimen was peripheral blood, taken on day 0 of AZD1222 vaccination. V gene TRBV3-1 (or the pseudogene TRBV3-2) combines with J gene TRBJ1-4; 9 bases are a match to TRBD1. The receptor comes from an adult in good health. CDR3 sequence: CASSPRDRVFGEKLFF. The CDR3 DNA is TGTGCCAGCAGCCCGAGGGACAGGGTCTTCGGGGAAAAACTGTTTTTT.